The present TCR beta chain was sequenced within a study of OX40 agonist ivuxolimab in advanced cancers. Looking at the study overall: Eligibility admitted prior anti-PD-1, anti-PD-L1 or anti-CTLA-4 therapy; about 42% had some. A partial response was reached by three patients: one with hepatocellular carcinoma and two with cutaneous melanoma.

Patients who had autoimmune disease history or got systemic immunosuppression were left out. Using immunoSEQ multiplex PCR, the repertoire was profiled, and TCRdb retains in-frame clones only, with some absent. This sample has around 79,000 clones, with 88% found just once. Trimming pared 1 base from V and 2 bases from J, leaving 11 bases between. CDR1 LGHNA and CDR2 YNFKEQ come from the germline V gene. The CDR3 has 15 residues. The sample was CD4+ or CD8+ T cells sorted from blood, taken in a trial of the OX40 agonist ivuxolimab. This sequence joins TRBV4-2 and TRBJ1-2, with D possibly being TRBD1 (5 bases). The clonotype comes from an adult with an advanced solid tumor such as melanoma, head and neck, liver or kidney cancer. CDR3 sequence reads: CASSQGGGRNYGYTF. The CDR3 DNA reads as TGTGCCAGCAGCCAAGGGGGGGGAAGGAACTATGGCTACACCTTC.